This TCR beta chain was sequenced during a study of blood T cell repertoires in COVID-19. Overall study context: Samples taken during acute and convalescent COVID-19 were collected in the United States, Italy and Spain. T cells, B-cell-depleted T cells, or PBMCs supplied cDNA or gDNA.

Germline lookup yields CDR1 SGHDT and CDR2 YYEEEE. The CDR3 is 15 residues long. Trimming cost V 0 bases and J 0 bases, with 7 bases left between them. The method was immunoSEQ multiplex PCR; TCRdb's version includes in-frame clones alone and lacks a portion of them. The sample holds tens of thousands of clones, 85% seen once. Sequencing was carried out using peripheral blood. The sequence came from a man older than 75 with acute or convalescent COVID-19. The chain employs TRBV5-6 and TRBJ1-3; D is ambiguous. The CDR3 sequence is CASSLVGSSGNTIYF. CDR3 DNA sequence: TGTGCCAGCAGCTTGGTTGGTAGCTCTGGAAACACCATATATTTT.